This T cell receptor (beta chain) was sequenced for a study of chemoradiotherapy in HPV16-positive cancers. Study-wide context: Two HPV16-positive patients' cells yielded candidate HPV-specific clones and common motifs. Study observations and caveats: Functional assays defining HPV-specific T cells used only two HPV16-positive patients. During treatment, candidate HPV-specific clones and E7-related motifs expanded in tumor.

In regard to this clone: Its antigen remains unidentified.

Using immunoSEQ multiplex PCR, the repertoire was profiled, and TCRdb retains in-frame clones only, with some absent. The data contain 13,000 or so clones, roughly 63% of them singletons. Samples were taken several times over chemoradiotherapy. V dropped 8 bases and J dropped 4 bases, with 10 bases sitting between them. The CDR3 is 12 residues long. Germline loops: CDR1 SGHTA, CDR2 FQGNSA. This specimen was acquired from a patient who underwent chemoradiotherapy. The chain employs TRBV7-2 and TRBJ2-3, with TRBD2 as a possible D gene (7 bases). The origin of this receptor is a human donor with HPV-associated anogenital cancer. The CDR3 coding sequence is TGTGCCAGCCGGGGGGCGGCAGATACGCAGTATTTT. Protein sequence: CASRGAADTQYF.